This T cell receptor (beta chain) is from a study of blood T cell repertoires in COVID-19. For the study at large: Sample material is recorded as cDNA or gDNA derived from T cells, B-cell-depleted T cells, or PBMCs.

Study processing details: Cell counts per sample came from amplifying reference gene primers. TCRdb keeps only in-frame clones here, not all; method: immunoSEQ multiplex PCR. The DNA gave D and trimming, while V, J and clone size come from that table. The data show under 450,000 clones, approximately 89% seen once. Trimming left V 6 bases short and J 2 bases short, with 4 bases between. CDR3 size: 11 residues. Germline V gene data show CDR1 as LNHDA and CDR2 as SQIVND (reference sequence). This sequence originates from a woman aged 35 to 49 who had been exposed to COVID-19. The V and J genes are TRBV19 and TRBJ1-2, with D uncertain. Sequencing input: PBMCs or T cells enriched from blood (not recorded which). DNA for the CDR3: TGTGCCAGTAGCCTGAACTATGGCTACACCTTC. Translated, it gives CASSLNYGYTF.